This TCR beta chain was sequenced for a study of identical twins. This clonotype was seen a few times. The antigen remains undetermined. Study conclusions and caveats: Model-predicted out-of-frame TCR alpha sharing fell below observed values in monozygotic twins. The more abundant beta clonotypes in cord blood had fewer insertions, and memory repertoires did not show this. Excess sharing by twins proved weaker in beta out-of-frame sequences. Zero-insertion findings could be partly confounded by invariant cells (MAIT and iNKT cells).

One entry per CDR3 protein, called by TCRdb with MiXCR from the 5' RACE reads. The data show 690,000 or so distinct CDR3 sequences, 5.5% to 6.5% seen once. The ends lost 4 bases at V and 7 bases at J; junction bases unmatched: 7. Germline CDR1 and CDR2: LGHDT and YNNKEL (reference sequence). This CDR3 contains 15 residues. The chain has TRBV3-1 and TRBJ2-2; 9 nucleotides agree with TRBD2. This clonotype originated in a man aged 18 to 30 in good health. Sequenced: naive T cells sorted from blood. CDR3 loop: CASSPGTSFSGELFF. The DNA for the CDR3 is TGTGCCAGCAGCCCCGGGACTAGCTTCAGCGGGGAGCTGTTTTTT.